Following are 20 T cell receptor beta chains from one sample sequenced in a study of T cell changes during pregnancy in multiple sclerosis. The data were produced by immunoSEQ multiplex PCR, yet TCRdb's version contains in-frame clones alone and is incomplete. The profile shows about 80,000 clones, about 92% of them singletons. Specimen: peripheral blood, collected after pregnancy. Source of these receptors: a female donor in good health, enrolled as a control in a pregnancy study.

The J gene is TRBJ2-7, the V gene TRBV10-3, with D possibly matching TRBD1 (5 bases). This CDR3 is built from 15 residues. V lost 0 bases and J lost 4, with 13 bases in between. CDR1 and CDR2 from the germline V gene are ENHRY and SYGVKD. CDR3 in DNA: TGTGCCATCAGTGAGTCCGCAAAGGGGCAGTACGAGCAGTACTTC. Amino acids: CAISESAKGQYEQYF.

The rearrangement links TRBV7-2 to TRBJ2-7; D remains unclear. Per germline, CDR1 SGHTA and CDR2 FQGNSA. The CDR3 runs 14 residues. Trimming removed 6 bases from V and 2 bases from J, with 14 bases in between. CDR3 in DNA: TGTGCCAGCAGTTCACCTGGCGGTCCCTACGAGCAGTACTTC. Amino acid sequence: CASSSPGGPYEQYF.

The chain combines TRBV4-1 with TRBJ2-2, with D possibly being TRBD2 (5 bases). The germline V gene has CDR1 MGHRA and CDR2 YSYEKL. The CDR3 is 16 amino acids. Trimming removed 0 bases at V and 6 bases at J, with 14 bases between. The CDR3 reads CASSQDKRATPGELFF. In nucleotides, the CDR3 is TGCGCCAGCAGCCAAGATAAGAGGGCCACCCCCGGGGAGCTGTTTTTT.

This chain links TRBV7-9 with TRBJ2-7; 9 nucleotides match TRBD1. With V trimmed by 5 bases and J by 5 bases, 10 bases remained unmatched. The germline V gene encodes CDR1 SEHNR and CDR2 FQNEAQ (reference sequence). The CDR3 consists of 15 residues. The CDR3 reads CASSHRDRVSHEQYF. The CDR3 nucleotides are TGTGCCAGCAGCCACCGGGACAGGGTGAGCCACGAGCAGTACTTC.

This chain uses TRBV5-1 with TRBJ1-1; D may be TRBD1 (5 bases). This CDR3 contains 13 residues. V lost 5 bases and J 2 bases, leaving 10 bases between the germline ends. Germline loops: CDR1 SGHRS, CDR2 YFSETQ. CDR3 region: CASSIRVNTEAFF. DNA for the CDR3: TGCGCCAGCAGTATCAGGGTAAACACTGAAGCTTTCTTT.

The V call is TRBV6-1, the J call TRBJ2-2; tentative D call: TRBD2 (6 bases). Germline V gene sequence: CDR1 MNHNS, CDR2 SASEGT. Trimming took off 3 bases at V and 0 bases at J, with 8 bases between the two ends. The CDR3 runs to 15 residues. For the CDR3, the DNA is TGTGCCAGCAGTGAGACGGGAGCGAACACCGGGGAGCTGTTTTTT. Translation gives CASSETGANTGELFF.

V gene TRBV9 combines with J gene TRBJ2-7; 7 bases align to TRBD2. The germline gives CDR1 SGDLS, CDR2 YYNGEE. The J segment lost 6 bases and the V segment lost 1 base, leaving 10 bases of the junction unmatched. The CDR3 covers 15 residues. CDR3 DNA sequence: TGTGCCAGCAGCGTAAAGGGAGGACTAGTGGGCGAGCAGTACTTC. As protein: CASSVKGGLVGEQYF. Based on the CDR3 plus reference TRBV9 and TRBJ2-7, the full variable domain is DSGVTQTPKHLITATGQRVTLRCSPRSGDLSVYWYQQSLDQGLQFLIQYYNGEERAKGNILERFSAQQFPDLHSELNLSSLELGDSALYFCASSVKGGLVGEQYFGPGTRLTVT.

The V call is TRBV7-3, the J call TRBJ1-1, with D unclear. The V end was cut by 1 base, the J end by 1 base, with 4 bases between. CDR3 length: 13 residues. Germline-derived CDR1 and CDR2 are SGHTA and FQGTGA. In DNA, the CDR3 is TGTGCCAGCAGCTTAAAGCAGAACACTGAAGCTTTCTTT. Amino acid sequence: CASSLKQNTEAFF.

This sequence joins TRBV7-6 and TRBJ1-4; D gene uncertain. CDR3 length equals 13 residues. Trimming removed 4 bases at V and 7 bases at J, with 10 bases between. Germline values: CDR1 SGHVS, CDR2 FNYEAQ. CDR3 bases: TGTGCCAGCAGCTGGAGGGAGGCTGAAAAACTGTTTTTT. Translation: CASSWREAEKLFF.

The rearrangement links TRBV6-5 to TRBJ2-5; D is perhaps TRBD1 (5 bases). V lost 7 bases and J 5 bases, leaving 11 bases between the germline ends. The CDR3 has 12 amino acids. Germline assignment: CDR1 MNHEY and CDR2 SVGAGI. The CDR3 sequence is CASKLQAETQYF. DNA of the CDR3: TGTGCCAGCAAACTACAGGCGGAGACCCAGTACTTC.

The chain couples TRBV19 to TRBJ2-1; the D is unclear. Germline assignment: CDR1 LNHDA and CDR2 SQIVND (reference sequence). The CDR3 totals 15 residues. The V and J ends lost 2 bases and 1 base respectively, with 9 bases between them. CDR3 nucleotides: TGTGCCAGTAGTATACTATTCCAATCCTACAATGAGCAGTTCTTC. This encodes CASSILFQSYNEQFF.

The rearrangement uses TRBV6-4 and TRBJ1-1; tentatively, D is TRBD1 (6 bases). Per germline, CDR1 MRHNA and CDR2 SNTAGT. The ends were cut back, 9 bases at V and 1 base at J, with 12 bases in the middle. CDR3 size: 13 residues. CDR3 region: CASSGGPNTEAFF. The CDR3 DNA sequence: TGTGCCAGTTCGGGGGGCCCGAACACTGAAGCTTTCTTT.

V is TRBV7-8 and J is TRBJ1-3, with D unclear. CDR3 length: 14 amino acids. Germline V gene lookup returns CDR1 SGHVS and CDR2 FQNEAQ. The V end was cut by 3 bases, the J end by 3 bases, with 9 bases between. The CDR3 loop reads CASSFGVGGNTIYF. CDR3 in DNA: TGTGCCAGCAGCTTCGGGGTCGGTGGAAACACCATATATTTT.

This clone was seen only a few times. This chain connects TRBV5-4 to TRBJ1-1; 9 bases are shared with TRBD1. This CDR3 has 13 residues. Germline trimming cut 5 bases from V and 11 bases from J; bases unmatched to any gene: 10. Germline V gene data show CDR1 as SGHNT and CDR2 as YYREEE (reference sequence). The DNA for the CDR3 is TGTGCCAGCAGAGCAGGGACAGGGAGGGAGGCTTTCTTT. Its protein product is CASRAGTGREAFF.

The rearrangement joins TRBV5-6 to TRBJ1-2, with D perhaps TRBD1 (5 bases). Germline loops: CDR1 SGHDT, CDR2 YYEEEE. This CDR3 is built from 13 residues. V lost 7 bases to trimming and J lost 2 bases, with 12 bases between them. In nucleotides, the CDR3 is TGTGCCAGCCGCCTTGGGGGGAACTATGGCTACACCTTC. This codes for CASRLGGNYGYTF.

This chain links TRBV19 with TRBJ2-1, with a tentative D call TRBD2 (6 bases). This CDR3 region has 17 residues. V was shortened by 5 bases and J by 6 bases, with 23 bases between the two germline ends. Germline CDR1 is LNHDA and CDR2 is SQIVND (reference sequence). The CDR3 is CASSQLRTSIDTNEQFF. CDR3 DNA sequence: TGTGCCAGTAGTCAACTTCGAACTAGCATCGATACCAATGAGCAGTTCTTC.

Here the CDR3 reads CASMFQPGGYNEQFF. CDR3 DNA sequence: TGTGCCAGCATGTTTCAACCGGGGGGATACAATGAGCAGTTCTTC. The chain links TRBV2 to TRBJ2-1, with 7 bases fitting TRBD2. The CDR3 has 15 residues. After removal of 7 bases from V and 4 bases from J, the junction contained 10 bases not matched to a gene. In germline, CDR1 is SNHLY, CDR2 FYNNEI.

This clone was seen just once. The chain has TRBV11-1 and TRBJ2-5; D perhaps matches TRBD1 (6 bases). In germline, CDR1 is SGHAT, CDR2 FQDESV (reference sequence). The CDR3 consists of 15 residues. V was clipped by 5 bases and J by 2 bases, with 15 bases between them. DNA of the CDR3: TGTGCCAGCAGCAAGCGTAGGGGGACACAAGAGACCCAGTACTTC. Translation gives CASSKRRGTQETQYF.

This chain joins TRBV30 and TRBJ1-5; D might be TRBD1 (6 bases). V was trimmed by 1 base and J by 3 bases, leaving 7 bases between them. The CDR3 is 13 residues long. Germline V gene lookup returns CDR1 GTSNPN and CDR2 SVGIG (reference sequence). CDR3 region: CAWSGQDNQPQHF. CDR3 DNA: TGTGCCTGGAGTGGACAGGACAATCAGCCCCAGCATTTT.

J is TRBJ2-5 and V is TRBV6-5; no definite D call. There are 15 residues in the CDR3. Trimming left V 6 bases short and J 5 bases short, with 19 bases between. Per germline, CDR1 MNHEY and CDR2 SVGAGI. For the CDR3, the DNA is TGTGCCAGCAGATCCTCGGTGGGTAGCTCTGAGACCCAGTACTTC. It codes for CASRSSVGSSETQYF.